This TCR beta chain was captured in a study of blood T cell repertoires in COVID-19. This clone was detected a few times. V dropped 5 bases and J dropped 0 bases, with 11 bases sitting between them. The CDR3 contains 15 residues. Germline CDR1 reads LGHNA; CDR2 reads YNFKEQ. Generated by immunoSEQ multiplex PCR, the TCRdb table keeps only in-frame clones and is missing some. The repertoire holds some 350,000 clones, with approximately 82% as singletons. This chain links TRBV4-2 with TRBJ1-3, with TRBD1 as a possible D gene (6 bases). The TCR comes from a man under 40 with active or convalescent COVID-19. Sequenced sample: peripheral blood. The CDR3 sequence is CASSGGQSSGNTIYF. CDR3 coding DNA: TGTGCCAGCAGCGGCGGACAGAGCTCTGGAAACACCATATATTTT.